This T cell receptor beta chain was obtained from a study of T-cell memory formation after mild COVID-19. Study-wide points: Contracting clones from day 15 to 85 showed balanced CD4/CD8; later expanders favored CD4+. Cross-reactive memory apparently joined, as some responding clones appeared in pre-infection memory.

The CDR3 runs to 16 residues. Germline V gene lookup returns CDR1 SEHNR and CDR2 FQNEAQ (reference sequence). V lost 0 bases to trimming and J lost 6 bases, with 15 bases between them. Via MiXCR, TCRdb re-called the 5' RACE reads, giving one row per CDR3 protein. The sample includes approximately 210,000 distinct CDR3 sequences, about a sixth of them seen just once. This clonotype was found many times. Its antigen remains unidentified. This clonotype was sampled from an adult woman who had mild COVID-19 (a few samples of this study predate the infection). Cell type and time point are not known. The sequenced sample was PBMCs or a T cell subset sorted from them (not recorded which). V is TRBV7-9 and J is TRBJ2-1; D could derive from TRBD1 or TRBD2 (6 bases each). CDR3 bases: TGTGCCAGCAGCTTAGCGTACCGGGGGCAGGGCAATGAGCAGTTCTTC. Translated, it gives CASSLAYRGQGNEQFF.